The 27 T cell receptor beta chains reported below all come from one sample, sequenced in a study of ipilimumab plus nivolumab after autologous stem cell transplantation. Profiling relied on immunoSEQ multiplex PCR, and the TCRdb table lists in-frame clones only, not all of them. Of around 84,000 clones in the sample, 83% were seen once. This specimen was PBMCs, taken in a trial of ipilimumab plus nivolumab as post-transplant consolidation. The receptor source for this set is a male donor with diffuse large B-cell lymphoma.

This rearrangement joins TRBV11-1 to TRBJ2-7, with 7 positions matching TRBD1. Per the germline V gene, CDR1 is SGHAT and CDR2 is FQDESV (reference sequence). CDR3 length equals 15 residues. With V trimmed by 2 bases and J by 7 bases, 11 bases remained unmatched. Here the CDR3 reads CASSLIRTGRREQYF. The CDR3 DNA is TGTGCCAGCAGCTTAATCCGGACAGGCCGGAGAGAGCAGTACTTC.

V is TRBV2 and J is TRBJ2-7, with D possibly matching TRBD1 (6 bases). This CDR3 contains 15 residues. The germline V gene has CDR1 SNHLY and CDR2 FYNNEI. Between the trimmed V and J ends, which lost 3 bases and 2 bases, there was a span of 14 bases. The CDR3 bases are TGTGCCAGCAGTGATGGGGGCGCCGGTGCCTACGAGCAGTACTTC. It yields the protein CASSDGGAGAYEQYF.

V is TRBV27 and J is TRBJ1-2; D perhaps matches TRBD1 (5 bases). The CDR3 contains 15 residues. Germline V gene lookup returns CDR1 MNHEY and CDR2 SMNVEV (reference sequence). The V end was cut by 6 bases, the J end by 4 bases, with 18 bases between. CDR3 nucleotide sequence: TGTGCCAGCAGACGAGCCGGACAAGAGGGCTATGGCTACACCTTC. Its protein is CASRRAGQEGYGYTF.

This clone was counted once. The chain uses TRBV29-1 and TRBJ2-1; 9 positions match TRBD2. Germline lookup yields CDR1 SQVTM and CDR2 ANQGSEA. CDR3 length: 12 amino acids. V was pared by 6 bases and J by 15 bases, with 12 bases of the junction left unmatched. The CDR3 DNA follows: TGCAGCGTGGGGCCTGGCGGGGGGGCTTGGTTCTTC. Translated, it gives CSVGPGGGAWFF.

J is TRBJ2-3 and V is TRBV25-1; D is undetermined. Germline CDR1 and CDR2: MGHDK and SYGVNS. V lost 6 bases, J lost 2 bases, and 12 bases lay in between. The length of the CDR3 is 14 residues. The CDR3: CASSPTSYTDTQYF. CDR3 bases: TGTGCCAGCAGCCCGACATCTTACACAGATACGCAGTATTTT.

This chain uses TRBV11-2 with TRBJ1-2; D is uncertain. In germline, CDR1 is SGHAT, CDR2 FQNNGV. The germline V and J ends were trimmed by 5 bases and 5 bases, with 9 bases remaining between them. The CDR3 length is 12 residues. In DNA, the CDR3 is TGTGCCAGCAGCCTCGACCTTTATGGCTACACCTTC. It encodes CASSLDLYGYTF.

V and J are TRBV21-1 and TRBJ2-3; the table's D call TRBD1 went unverified against the DNA. TRBV21-1 is given as a pseudogene. The CDR3 runs to 17 residues. The CDR3 nucleotides are TGTGCCAGCAGCAAGGACAGGGATGTAGCCTCCACAGATACGCAGTATTTT. Amino acids: CASSKDRDVASTDTQYF.

The V gene is TRBV6-1, the J gene TRBJ1-3; 7 nucleotides align to TRBD1. After removal of 6 bases from V and 4 bases from J, the junction contained 9 bases not matched to a gene. Per the germline V gene, CDR1 is MNHNS and CDR2 is SASEGT. The length of the CDR3 is 15 residues. CDR3 DNA: TGTGCCAGCAGAGACAAGGGGGCGCAGGGAAACACCATATATTTT. It translates to CASRDKGAQGNTIYF.

This chain links TRBV6-6 with TRBJ2-3; possibly TRBD1 for D (6 bases). CDR3 length: 12 residues. V lost 8 bases and J 4 bases, leaving 10 bases between the germline ends. Germline lookup yields CDR1 MNHNY and CDR2 SVGAGI (reference sequence). CDR3: CASGQGPDTQYF. In nucleotides, the CDR3 is TGTGCCAGCGGGCAGGGGCCAGATACGCAGTATTTT.

The chain couples TRBV9 to TRBJ1-4; D may be TRBD1 (6 bases). This CDR3 spans 16 amino acids. The germline gives CDR1 SGDLS, CDR2 YYNGEE. V shed 4 bases and J shed 3 bases, with 16 bases lying between them. The CDR3 loop is CASSIGTPGANEKLFF. For the CDR3, the DNA is TGTGCCAGCAGCATCGGGACACCTGGGGCTAATGAAAAACTGTTTTTT.

V gene TRBV2 combines with J gene TRBJ2-7, with TRBD1 matching 10 bases. V lost 7 bases and J lost 5; bases outside the gene matches: 11. Germline V lookup: CDR1 SNHLY, CDR2 FYNNEI. The CDR3 totals 15 residues. CDR3 nucleotide sequence: TGTGCCAGCACCCCTAGGGACAGGGGACGAAACGAGCAGTACTTC. It translates to CASTPRDRGRNEQYF.

V and J are TRBV18 and TRBJ2-1; D is perhaps TRBD1 (6 bases). Trimming pared 2 bases from V and 4 bases from J, leaving 15 bases between. Looked up from germline, CDR1 is KGHSH and CDR2 is LQKENI. This CDR3 has 16 residues. The CDR3: CASSPNRVGVYNEQFF. The CDR3 bases are TGTGCCAGCTCACCAAACAGGGTGGGAGTTTACAATGAGCAGTTCTTC.

V gene TRBV7-2 combines with J gene TRBJ2-1, with 9 bases matching TRBD2. Per the germline V gene, CDR1 is SGHTA and CDR2 is FQGNSA. The CDR3 consists of 14 residues. With V trimmed by 3 bases and J by 10 bases, 7 bases remained unmatched. CDR3 in DNA: TGTGCCAGCAGCTTGGTAGCGGGGGTTCGGGAGCAGTTCTTC. As protein: CASSLVAGVREQFF.

This clone was counted only a few times. This chain connects TRBV6-1 to TRBJ2-1; D assignment may be TRBD1 or TRBD2 (5 bases each). Germline V gene lookup returns CDR1 MNHNS and CDR2 SASEGT. V was shortened by 4 bases and J by 5 bases, with 15 bases between the two germline ends. This CDR3 contains 15 residues. CDR3 nucleotide sequence: TGTGCCAGCAGTGGGACCGGGACGGCGGACAATGAGCAGTTCTTC. Its translation: CASSGTGTADNEQFF.

The J gene is TRBJ1-6, the V gene TRBV7-2; a weak D match, TRBD1 (6 bases). Germline V gene data show CDR1 as SGHTA and CDR2 as FQGNSA. Trimming stripped 2 bases from V and 8 bases from J, with 13 bases between. This CDR3 is built from 15 residues. The CDR3 DNA follows: TGTGCCAGCAGCTTATCCTACAGGGAAGATTCACCCCTCCACTTT. It translates to CASSLSYREDSPLHF.

CDR3 sequence reads: CASSYRGEEQAFF. The CDR3 bases are TGCGCCAGCAGCTACAGGGGGGAAGAACAAGCTTTCTTT. The rearrangement links TRBV5-1 to TRBJ1-1; 8 bases line up with TRBD1. Germline V gene lookup returns CDR1 SGHRS and CDR2 YFSETQ. The trim removed 3 bases at V and 9 bases at J, leaving 7 bases unmatched. The CDR3 has 13 residues.

V and J are TRBV28 and TRBJ1-6, with 7 bases matching TRBD1. CDR1 MDHEN and CDR2 SYDVKM come from the germline V gene. CDR3 length: 15 residues. The junction had 10 bases not matched to a gene; V was cut back by 7 bases and J by 7 bases. The DNA of the CDR3 is TGTGCCAGCACCTTCTCAGGGGGAAGGAATTCACCCCTCCACTTT. It is translated as CASTFSGGRNSPLHF.

This clone came up once. This chain uses TRBV7-9 with TRBJ1-1; TRBD1 matches 9 bases. V lost 5 bases and J lost 1; bases outside the gene matches: 2. CDR3 size: 14 residues. CDR1 SEHNR and CDR2 FQNEAQ come from the germline V gene (reference sequence). The CDR3 region has the DNA TGTGCCAGCAGCCGGACAGGGGAGAACACTGAAGCTTTCTTT. Its protein product is CASSRTGENTEAFF.

CDR3 nucleotides: TGTGCCAGCAGCCCCCAACCCTGGGATACGCAGTATTTT. It translates to CASSPQPWDTQYF. The gene calls are TRBV14 and TRBJ2-3; D not resolved. Trimming stripped 4 bases from V and 6 bases from J, with 11 bases between. Germline V CDR1 and CDR2: SGHDN, FVKESK. This CDR3 contains 13 residues.

The genes are TRBV15 and TRBJ2-7; 9 bases are a match to TRBD2. Germline V gene data show CDR1 as LNHNV and CDR2 as YYDKDF (reference sequence). The ends lost 5 bases at V and 4 bases at J; junction bases unmatched: 12. This CDR3 spans 16 amino acids. CDR3 DNA: TGTGCCACCAGCGGGGCAGGCGGCGGGGGGGCTTACGAGCAGTACTTC. Its translation is CATSGAGGGGAYEQYF. The full variable domain, completed using reference TRBV15 and TRBJ2-7, is DAMVIQNPRYQVTQFGKPVTLSCSQTLNHNVMYWYQQKSSQAPKLLFHYYDKDFNNEADTPDNFQSRRPNTSFCFLDIRSPGLGDTAMYLCATSGAGGGGAYEQYFGPGTRLTVT.

CDR3 in DNA: TGTGCCAGCAGCTCATTAATCAATGAGCAGTTCTTC. It yields the protein CASSSLINEQFF. The chain joins TRBV5-5 to TRBJ2-1; D unresolved. The germline CDR1 and CDR2 sequences are SGHKS and YYEKEE (reference sequence). The CDR3 spans 12 residues. V lost 3 bases to trimming and J lost 6 bases, with 7 bases between them. The whole variable domain, remainder taken from reference TRBV5-5 and TRBJ2-1, is DAGVTQSPTHLIKTRGQQVTLRCSPISGHKSVSWYQQVLGQGPQFIFQYYEKEERGRGNFPDRFSARQFPNYSSELNVNALLLGDSALYLCASSSLINEQFFGPGTRLTVL.

This clone has just one count. The V gene is TRBV29-1, the J gene TRBJ2-7; tentatively, D is TRBD1 (5 bases). V was clipped by 6 bases and J by 4 bases, with 10 bases between them. Germline CDR1 SQVTM, CDR2 ANQGSEA. The CDR3 covers 11 residues. CDR3 bases: TGCAGCGTCGCGACAGTTTACGAGCAGTACTTC. Protein product: CSVATVYEQYF.

The chain links TRBV5-1 to TRBJ2-3; possibly TRBD1 or TRBD2 for D (5 bases each). Germline loops: CDR1 SGHRS, CDR2 YFSETQ. The V gene lost 4 bases and the J gene lost 0 bases, with 12 bases spanning the gap. This CDR3 is built from 15 residues. The CDR3 DNA is TGCGCCAGCAGCCCCCTGGGACCCAGCACAGATACGCAGTATTTT. Translated: CASSPLGPSTDTQYF. The full variable domain, in which reference TRBV5-1 and TRBJ2-3 provide the parts outside the CDR3, is KAGVTQTPRYLIKTRGQQVTLSCSPISGHRSVSWYQQTPGQGLQFLFEYFSETQRNKGNFPGRFSGRQFSNSRSEMNVSTLELGDSALYLCASSPLGPSTDTQYFGPGTRLTVL.

The chain joins TRBV7-9 to TRBJ2-3, with unresolved D. The CDR3 consists of 18 residues. Trimming shortened V by 5 bases and J by 4 bases, and 25 bases separated the two germline ends. From germline, CDR1 is SEHNR and CDR2 FQNEAQ (reference sequence). CDR3 nucleotides: TGTGCCAGCAGCCCCGTGATGAGTGGGCGTCTTGTCCCAGATACGCAGTATTTT. This sequence encodes CASSPVMSGRLVPDTQYF.

This chain links TRBV2 with TRBJ2-7; 9 nucleotides agree with TRBD1. This CDR3 is built from 18 residues. J gave up 1 base and V 5 bases, and 15 bases lay outside the gene matches. CDR1 is SNHLY and CDR2 is FYNNEI in the germline V gene. This CDR3 reads CASSKTGTGPLRSYEQYF. The CDR3 coding sequence is TGTGCCAGCAGTAAAACCGGGACAGGGCCCCTGCGTTCCTACGAGCAGTACTTC.

Only one count was recorded for this clone. The chain joins TRBV7-2 to TRBJ2-5, with 9 positions matching TRBD2. V lost 0 bases, J lost 2 bases, and 4 bases stayed unmatched. CDR3 length: 16 residues. Germline CDR1 is SGHTA and CDR2 is FQGNSA. In nucleotides, the CDR3 is TGTGCCAGCAGCTTAGCGGCCAGCGGGGGGCAAGAGACCCAGTACTTC. It is translated as CASSLAASGGQETQYF.

The J gene is TRBJ1-2, the V gene TRBV6-5; tentatively, D is TRBD1 (5 bases). The CDR3 is 15 amino acids. The V end lost 2 bases, the J end lost 5 bases, and 15 bases lay between the germline ends. Per germline, CDR1 MNHEY and CDR2 SVGAGI. The CDR3 here is CASSYRGDVSYGYTF. In DNA, the CDR3 is TGTGCCAGCAGTTACAGGGGCGATGTGTCATATGGCTACACCTTC.